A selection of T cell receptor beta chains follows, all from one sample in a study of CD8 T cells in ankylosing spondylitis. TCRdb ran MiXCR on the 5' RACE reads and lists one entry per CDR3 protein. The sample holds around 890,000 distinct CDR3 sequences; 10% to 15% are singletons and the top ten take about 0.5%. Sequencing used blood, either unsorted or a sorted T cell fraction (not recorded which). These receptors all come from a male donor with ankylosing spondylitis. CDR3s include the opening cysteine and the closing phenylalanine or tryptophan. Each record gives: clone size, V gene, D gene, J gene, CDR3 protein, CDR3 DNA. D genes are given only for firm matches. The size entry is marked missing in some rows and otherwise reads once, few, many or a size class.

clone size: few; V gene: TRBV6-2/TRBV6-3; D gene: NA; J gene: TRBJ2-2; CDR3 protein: CASSYYFGTGELFF; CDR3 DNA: TGTGCCAGCAGTTACTATTTTGGCACCGGGGAGCTGTTTTTT
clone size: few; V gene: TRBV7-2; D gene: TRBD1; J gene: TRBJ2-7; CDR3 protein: CASSLGGTGQQYF; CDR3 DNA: TGTGCCAGCAGCTTAGGCGGGACAGGGCAGCAGTACTTC
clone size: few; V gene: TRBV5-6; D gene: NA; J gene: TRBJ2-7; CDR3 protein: CASSSLGRDYEQYF; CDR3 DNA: TGTGCCAGCAGCTCCCTAGGACGGGACTACGAGCAGTACTTC
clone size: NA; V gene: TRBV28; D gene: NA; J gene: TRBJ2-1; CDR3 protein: CASSLTHEQFF; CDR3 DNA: TGTGCCAGCAGTCTAACCCATGAGCAGTTCTTC
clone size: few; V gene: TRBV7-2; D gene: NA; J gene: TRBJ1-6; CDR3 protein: CASSRRRNSPLHF; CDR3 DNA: TGTGCCAGCAGCCGAAGGAGAAATTCACCCCTCCACTTT
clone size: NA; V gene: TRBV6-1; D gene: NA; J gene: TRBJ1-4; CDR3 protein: CASRASGYGTNEKLFF; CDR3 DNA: TGTGCCAGCAGAGCCTCAGGTTATGGGACTAATGAAAAACTGTTTTTT
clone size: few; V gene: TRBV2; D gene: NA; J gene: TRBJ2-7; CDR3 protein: CASSEALRGAASYEQYF; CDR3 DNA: TGTGCCAGCAGTGAAGCGCTTCGGGGGGCCGCCTCCTACGAGCAGTACTTC
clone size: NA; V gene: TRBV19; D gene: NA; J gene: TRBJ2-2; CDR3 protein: CASGRQGIAGELFF; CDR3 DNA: TGTGCCAGTGGCAGGCAGGGGATCGCCGGGGAGCTGTTTTTT
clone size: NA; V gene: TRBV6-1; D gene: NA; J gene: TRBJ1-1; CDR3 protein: CASSRGLVAFF; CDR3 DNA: TGTGCCAGCAGTCGGGGACTAGTAGCTTTCTTT
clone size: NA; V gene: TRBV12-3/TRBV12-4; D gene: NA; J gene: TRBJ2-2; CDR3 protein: CASSLAGLGELFF; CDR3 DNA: TGTGCCAGCAGTTTAGCCGGTTTAGGGGAGCTGTTTTTT
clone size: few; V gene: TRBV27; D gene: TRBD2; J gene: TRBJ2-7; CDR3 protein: CASSLVVTSGRHYEQYF; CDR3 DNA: TGTGCCAGCAGTTTAGTCGTGACTAGCGGGAGGCACTACGAGCAGTACTTC
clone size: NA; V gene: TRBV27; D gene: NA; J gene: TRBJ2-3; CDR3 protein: CASSSAERPDTQYF; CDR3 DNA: TGTGCCAGCAGTAGTGCGGAGAGGCCAGATACGCAGTATTTT
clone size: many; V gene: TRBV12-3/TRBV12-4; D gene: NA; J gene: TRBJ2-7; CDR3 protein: CASTEWDGAYEQYF; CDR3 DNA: TGTGCCAGCACGGAGTGGGACGGCGCCTACGAGCAGTACTTC
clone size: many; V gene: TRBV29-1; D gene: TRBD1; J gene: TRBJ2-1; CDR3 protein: CSVGGQGAHSSSYNEQFF; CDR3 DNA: TGCAGCGTGGGGGGACAGGGAGCGCACTCGAGCTCCTACAATGAGCAGTTCTTC
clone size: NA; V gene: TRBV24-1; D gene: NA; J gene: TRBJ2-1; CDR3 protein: CATSTAEESNEQFF; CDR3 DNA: TGTGCCACCAGTACAGCCGAGGAATCCAATGAGCAGTTCTTC
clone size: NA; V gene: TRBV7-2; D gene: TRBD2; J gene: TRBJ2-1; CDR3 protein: CASSLLAGNSYNEQFF; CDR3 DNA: TGTGCCAGCAGCTTACTAGCGGGAAACTCCTACAATGAGCAGTTCTTC
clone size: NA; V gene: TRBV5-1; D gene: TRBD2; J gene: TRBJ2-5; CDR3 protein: CASGSAGGETQYF; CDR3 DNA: TGCGCCAGCGGTTCCGCGGGGGGAGAGACCCAGTACTTC
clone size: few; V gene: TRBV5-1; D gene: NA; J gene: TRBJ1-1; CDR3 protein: CASRQVFGGEAFF; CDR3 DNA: TGCGCCAGCAGACAAGTTTTCGGCGGTGAAGCTTTCTTT
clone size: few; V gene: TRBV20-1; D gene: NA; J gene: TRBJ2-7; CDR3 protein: CSGLTLSSYEQYF; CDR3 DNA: TGCAGTGGTCTAACCCTCAGCTCCTACGAGCAGTACTTC
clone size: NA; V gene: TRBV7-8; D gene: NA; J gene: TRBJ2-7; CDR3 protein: CASSLLSPGAGIHEQYF; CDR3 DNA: TGTGCCAGCAGCTTACTTTCCCCCGGAGCAGGGATCCACGAGCAGTACTTC
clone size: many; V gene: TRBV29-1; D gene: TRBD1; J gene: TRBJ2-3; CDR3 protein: CSVIPGQGAQDTQYF; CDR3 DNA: TGCAGCGTGATACCGGGACAGGGGGCGCAAGATACGCAGTATTTT
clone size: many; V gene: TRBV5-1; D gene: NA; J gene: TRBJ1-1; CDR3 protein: CASSLTGRLNTEAFF; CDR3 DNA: TGCGCCAGCAGCTTGACCGGACGGTTGAACACTGAAGCTTTCTTT
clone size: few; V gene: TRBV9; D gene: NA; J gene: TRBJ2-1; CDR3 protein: CASSASYEQFF; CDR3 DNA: TGTGCCAGCAGCGCGAGCTATGAGCAGTTCTTC
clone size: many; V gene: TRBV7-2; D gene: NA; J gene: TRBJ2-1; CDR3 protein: CASSSRRSPGSNEQFF; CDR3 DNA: TGTGCCAGCAGCTCTAGGCGGTCCCCGGGGTCTAATGAGCAGTTCTTC
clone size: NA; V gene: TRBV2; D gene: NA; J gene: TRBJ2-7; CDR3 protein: CASSMELLFSYEQYF; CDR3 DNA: TGTGCCAGCAGCATGGAACTACTCTTCTCCTACGAGCAGTACTTC
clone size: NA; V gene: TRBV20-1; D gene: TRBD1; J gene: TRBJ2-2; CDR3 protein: CSARDRRTGITGELFF; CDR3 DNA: TGCAGTGCTAGAGATCGCAGGACAGGGATCACCGGGGAGCTGTTTTTT
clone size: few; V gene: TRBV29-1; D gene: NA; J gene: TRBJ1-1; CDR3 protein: CSVAGQGKTEAFF; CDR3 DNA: TGCAGCGTTGCGGGGCAGGGTAAAACTGAAGCTTTCTTT
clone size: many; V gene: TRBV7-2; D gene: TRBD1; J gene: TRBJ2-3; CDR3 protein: CASSLTGGRIAQYF; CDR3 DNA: TGTGCCAGCAGCTTGACAGGGGGCAGGATTGCGCAGTATTTT
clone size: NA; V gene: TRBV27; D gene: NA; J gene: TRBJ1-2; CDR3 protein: CASSSLMGGRVATF; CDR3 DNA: TGTGCCAGCAGTTCCTTAATGGGGGGCAGGGTAGCCACCTTC
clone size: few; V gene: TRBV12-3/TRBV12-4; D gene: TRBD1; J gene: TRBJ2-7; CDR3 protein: CASSLTDRGYEQYF; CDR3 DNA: TGTGCCAGCAGTTTAACGGACAGGGGTTACGAGCAGTACTTC
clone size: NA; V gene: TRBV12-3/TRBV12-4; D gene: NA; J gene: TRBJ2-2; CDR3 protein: CASSFRARPTGELFF; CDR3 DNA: TGTGCCAGCAGTTTTAGGGCCAGACCCACCGGGGAGCTGTTTTTT
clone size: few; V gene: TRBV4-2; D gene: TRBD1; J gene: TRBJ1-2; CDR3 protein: CASSPGQGDEIGYTF; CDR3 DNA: TGTGCCAGCAGCCCGGGACAGGGAGATGAGATTGGCTACACCTTC
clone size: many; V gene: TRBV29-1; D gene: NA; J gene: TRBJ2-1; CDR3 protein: CSVEAPTVEQFF; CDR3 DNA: TGCAGCGTTGAAGCTCCGACGGTCGAGCAGTTCTTC
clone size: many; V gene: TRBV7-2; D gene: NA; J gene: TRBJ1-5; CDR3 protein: CASSLGGPQHF; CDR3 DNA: TGTGCCAGCAGCTTAGGCGGGCCCCAGCATTTT
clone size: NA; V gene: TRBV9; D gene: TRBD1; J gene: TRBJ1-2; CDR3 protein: CASSVGTGVDYGYTF; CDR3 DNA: TGTGCCAGCAGCGTCGGGACAGGGGTCGACTATGGCTACACCTTC
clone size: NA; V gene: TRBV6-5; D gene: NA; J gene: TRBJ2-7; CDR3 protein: CASSLRGAAYEQYF; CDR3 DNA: TGTGCCAGCAGTTTACGGGGGGCGGCCTACGAGCAGTACTTC
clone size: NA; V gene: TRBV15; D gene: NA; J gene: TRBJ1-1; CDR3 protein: CATSAYLGNTEAFF; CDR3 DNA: TGTGCCACCAGCGCCTACTTGGGGAACACTGAAGCTTTCTTT
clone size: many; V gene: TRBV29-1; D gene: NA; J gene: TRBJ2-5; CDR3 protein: CSVVGSQETQYF; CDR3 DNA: TGCAGCGTTGTGGGCAGCCAAGAGACCCAGTACTTC
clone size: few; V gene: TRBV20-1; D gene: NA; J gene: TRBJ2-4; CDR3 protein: CSASGRVAKNIQYF; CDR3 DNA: TGCAGTGCTAGCGGCCGGGTGGCCAAAAACATTCAGTACTTC
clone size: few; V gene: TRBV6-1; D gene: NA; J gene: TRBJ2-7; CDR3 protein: CASSPTGYPSYEQYF; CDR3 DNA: TGTGCCAGCAGTCCCACAGGGTATCCCTCCTACGAGCAGTACTTC
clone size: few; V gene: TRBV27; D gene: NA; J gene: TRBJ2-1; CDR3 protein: CASTDRRGNEQFF; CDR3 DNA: TGTGCCAGCACCGATAGGAGGGGCAATGAGCAGTTCTTC
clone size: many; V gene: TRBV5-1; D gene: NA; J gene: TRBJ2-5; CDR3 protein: CASSFPGRETQYF; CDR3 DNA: TGCGCCAGCAGCTTTCCAGGGCGAGAGACCCAGTACTTC
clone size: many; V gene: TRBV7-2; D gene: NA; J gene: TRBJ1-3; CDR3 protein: CASSLGGVYGNTIYF; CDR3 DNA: TGTGCCAGCAGCCTCGGTGGGGTATATGGAAACACCATATATTTT
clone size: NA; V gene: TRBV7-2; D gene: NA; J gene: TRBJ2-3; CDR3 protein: CASSVQADTDTQYF; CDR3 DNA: TGTGCCAGCAGCGTCCAGGCCGACACAGATACGCAGTATTTT
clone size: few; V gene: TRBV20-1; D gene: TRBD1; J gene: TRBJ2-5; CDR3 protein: CSAKLTGDANFQETQYF; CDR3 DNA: TGCAGTGCCAAACTGACAGGGGACGCTAATTTTCAGGAGACCCAGTACTTC
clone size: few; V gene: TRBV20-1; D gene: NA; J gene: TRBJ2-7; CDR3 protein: CSATEADEQYF; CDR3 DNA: TGCAGTGCTACTGAAGCGGACGAGCAGTACTTC
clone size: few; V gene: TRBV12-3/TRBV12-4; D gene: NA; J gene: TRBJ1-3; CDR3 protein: CASSFWPNSGNTIYF; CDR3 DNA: TGTGCCAGCAGTTTTTGGCCGAACTCTGGAAACACCATATATTTT
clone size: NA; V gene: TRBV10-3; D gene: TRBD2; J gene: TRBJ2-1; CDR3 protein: CAISGFSGRQYNEQFF; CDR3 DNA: TGTGCCATCAGTGGCTTTAGCGGGAGGCAATACAATGAGCAGTTCTTC
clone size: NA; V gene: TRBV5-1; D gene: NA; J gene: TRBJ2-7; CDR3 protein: CASSAKSQGEQYF; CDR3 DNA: TGCGCCAGCAGCGCGAAGAGTCAGGGCGAGCAGTACTTC
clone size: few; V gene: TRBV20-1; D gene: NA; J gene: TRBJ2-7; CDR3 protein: CSARVGVSRVREGWEQYF; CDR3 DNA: TGCAGTGCTAGAGTGGGGGTGTCCCGGGTCAGGGAAGGTTGGGAGCAGTACTTC
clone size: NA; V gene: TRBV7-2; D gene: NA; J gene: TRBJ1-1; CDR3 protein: CASSLGPGLNEAFF; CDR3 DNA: TGTGCCAGCAGCTTAGGACCGGGGTTGAATGAAGCTTTCTTT
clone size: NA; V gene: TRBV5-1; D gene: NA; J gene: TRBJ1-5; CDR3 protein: CASSFDYSNQPQHF; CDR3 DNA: TGCGCCAGCAGCTTCGATTATAGCAATCAGCCCCAGCATTTT
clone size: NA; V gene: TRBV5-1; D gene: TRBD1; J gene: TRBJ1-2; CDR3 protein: CASRDRDTNGYTF; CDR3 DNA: TGCGCCAGCAGGGACAGGGATACCAATGGCTACACCTTC
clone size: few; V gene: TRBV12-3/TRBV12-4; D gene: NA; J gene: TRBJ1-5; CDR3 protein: CASSRTFGRNQPQHF; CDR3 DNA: TGTGCCAGCAGCCGGACCTTTGGTCGCAATCAGCCCCAGCATTTT
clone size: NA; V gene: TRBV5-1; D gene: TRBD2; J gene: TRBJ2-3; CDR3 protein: CASSFQTSPGDTQYF; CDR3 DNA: TGCGCCAGCAGCTTTCAGACTAGCCCCGGGGATACGCAGTATTTT
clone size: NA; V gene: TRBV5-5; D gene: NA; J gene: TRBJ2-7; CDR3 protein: CASSFVDPSGEQYF; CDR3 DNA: TGTGCCAGCAGTTTTGTGGACCCCTCAGGAGAGCAGTACTTC
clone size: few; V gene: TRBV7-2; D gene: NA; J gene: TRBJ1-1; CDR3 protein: CASSLGTRTTEAFF; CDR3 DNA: TGTGCCAGCAGCTTAGGTACCCGGACCACTGAAGCTTTCTTT